Listed below are T cell receptor beta chains from one sample, sequenced in a study of monozygotic twins with inflammatory bowel disease. TCRdb reworked the 5' RACE reads into one entry per CDR3 protein, no DNA. Reported are 140,000 to 150,000 distinct CDR3 sequences; the ten largest clones contain around 1.2%. What was sequenced was blood. Receptors were obtained from a human donor with ulcerative colitis or Crohn's disease, or a healthy co-twin of an affected twin (not recorded which). Each CDR3 is given with its conserved first and last residue. The order of the fields is J gene, V gene, CDR3 protein.

J: TRBJ2-5
V: TRBV5-4
CDR3: CASSLAGQYQETQYF

J: TRBJ1-5
V: TRBV7-2
CDR3: CASSQGPYQPQHF

J: TRBJ2-7
V: TRBV5-1
CDR3: CASSLEPTLYEQYF

J: TRBJ2-7
V: TRBV28
CDR3: CASRRPGTPSYEQYF

J: TRBJ1-2
V: TRBV7-9
CDR3: CASSFGRNSNYGYTF

J: TRBJ1-1
V: TRBV28
CDR3: CASTYGSQNTEAFF

J: TRBJ2-7
V: TRBV3-1
CDR3: CASSQGYSSYEQYF

J: TRBJ2-1
V: TRBV12-3/TRBV12-4
CDR3: CASSGTGQVEQFF

J: TRBJ2-5
V: TRBV6-1
CDR3: CASSEHGSEETQYF

J: TRBJ2-6
V: TRBV6-5
CDR3: CASSTHREGANVLTF

J: TRBJ2-1
V: TRBV5-4
CDR3: CASSLVGGAPDNEQFF

J: TRBJ2-5
V: TRBV7-3
CDR3: CASSLIPQGRETQYF

J: TRBJ2-2
V: TRBV18
CDR3: CASSPTGAGELFF

J: TRBJ2-3
V: TRBV5-6
CDR3: CASSSETLDTQYF

J: TRBJ2-7
V: TRBV19
CDR3: CASSLGGADEQYF

J: TRBJ2-3
V: TRBV12-3/TRBV12-4
CDR3: CASQSGTSGSGTDTQYF

J: TRBJ1-4
V: TRBV27
CDR3: CARRDGGGLNEKLFF

J: TRBJ1-5
V: TRBV29-1
CDR3: CSVGGTGLGNQPQHF

J: TRBJ1-3
V: TRBV11-2
CDR3: CASSRAGFGNTIYF

J: TRBJ2-7
V: TRBV24-1
CDR3: CATSDTGTGSYEQYF